The source of this TCR beta chain is a study of blood T cells in healthy people across ages. Per sample, a minimum of 6.5 million PBMCs were isolated. Then a second PCR, running about 6 to 11 cycles, was carried out with a sample-barcoded 5' primer and a J-beta primer mix. TCRdb itself ran the 5' RACE reads through MiXCR, one entry per CDR3 protein. Seen here are about 780,000 distinct CDR3 sequences, around a quarter observed once, and the top ten hold roughly 3.1%. In addition, the sample was reused for a study of T cells of mothers and their children. From that paper: Samples were provided by three healthy Caucasian mothers and their six children.

Sequenced: blood. The source of this sequence is a boy under 18 in good health.

DNA of the CDR3: TGTGCCAGCAGTAAGACAGGGGGTGTTTATGAGCAGTACTTC. This codes for CASSKTGGVYEQYF. The rearrangement links TRBV27 to TRBJ2-7; TRBD1 agrees at 9 bases. From germline, CDR1 is MNHEY and CDR2 SMNVEV (reference sequence). V lost 5 bases and J lost 7; bases outside the gene matches: 9. The CDR3 covers 14 residues.